This TCR beta chain was identified in a study of immune heterogeneity within non-small cell lung tumors. Template came from bulk tumor genomic DNA, at roughly 610 ng per sample. Several biopsies were spaced far apart within each primary tumor and obtained as surgery took place. The patients were newly diagnosed with non-small cell lung cancer, had not been treated, and had curative surgery. Donors were newly diagnosed non-small cell lung cancer patients having surgery with curative intent. Study results and limitations: Clonotypes of T-cell receptor beta found at high frequency were largely distinct between individual patients. Within each patient, tumor sites shared identical dominant CDR3 beta clonotypes and also held site-unique high-frequency clones.

CDR3 of TCR beta was amplified by multiplex PCR that used 32 V and 13 J primers. One entry per CDR3 protein, called by TCRdb with MiXCR from the multiplex PCR reads. The sample lists about 4,500 distinct CDR3 sequences; approximately 25% were seen once. As for this clonotype: Its specificity is not known.

This CDR3 has 18 residues. Germline V gives CDR1 MGHRA, CDR2 YSYEKL. Trimming removed 0 bases from V and 4 bases from J; junction bases left unmatched: 14. This sequence was found in a man between 60 and 75 years old with non-small cell lung cancer. V is TRBV4-1 and J is TRBJ2-7; 8 positions match TRBD1. Sequenced input: lung tumor tissue. The DNA of the CDR3 is TGCGCCAGCAGCCAAGATCAGTCGAGGCGGGGACAGGCTTACGAGCAGTACTTC. This codes for CASSQDQSRRGQAYEQYF.